Listed below are T cell receptor beta chains from one sample, sequenced in a study of shared T cell receptors in the human thymus. Repertoires were generated with immunoSEQ multiplex PCR, while TCRdb's copy carries only in-frame clones and drops some. The data show more than 550,000 clones, with roughly 88% seen just once and under 0.012% held by the top ten. These data also formed part of another study, on human thymus T cells.

Material for sequencing was thymocytes. Receptors originate from a girl under three years old with a congenital heart defect. The CDR3 runs from the conserved cysteine through the conserved F or W. A D gene is named only where the DNA matches it firmly. Where a row states a size, it is once, few, many or the class of an expanded clone; other rows omit it.

abundance: -
v_gene: TRBV15
d_gene: TRBD1
j_gene: TRBJ2-7
CDR3aa: CATTDRDNPPYEQYF
CDR3nt: TGTGCCACCACGGACAGGGACAACCCGCCTTACGAGCAGTACTTC

abundance: -
v_gene: TRBV12-2
d_gene: -
j_gene: TRBJ1-5
CDR3aa: CASRLDRTIHPEDQPQHF
CDR3nt: TGTGCAAGTCGCTTAGACAGGACTATACACCCGGAAGATCAGCCCCAGCATTTT

abundance: -
v_gene: TRBV6-1
d_gene: TRBD1
j_gene: TRBJ1-5
CDR3aa: CATKQGANQPQHF
CDR3nt: TGTGCCACCAAACAGGGGGCGAATCAGCCCCAGCATTTT

abundance: -
v_gene: TRBV30
d_gene: TRBD1
j_gene: TRBJ1-6
CDR3aa: CALHLYRGSPLHF
CDR3nt: TGTGCCTTGCACCTATACAGGGGATCACCCCTCCACTTT

abundance: -
v_gene: TRBV20-1
d_gene: TRBD1
j_gene: TRBJ1-5
CDR3aa: CSALDRTQHF
CDR3nt: TGCAGTGCTCTGGACAGGACCCAGCATTTT

abundance: -
v_gene: TRBV5-1
d_gene: TRBD1
j_gene: TRBJ2-1
CDR3aa: CASTSLIRAGDRSRHNEQFF
CDR3nt: TGCGCCAGCACCTCATTGATTCGGGCAGGGGACAGGTCCCGTCACAATGAGCAGTTCTTC

abundance: -
v_gene: TRBV4-1
d_gene: -
j_gene: TRBJ1-2
CDR3aa: CASSEKTPQNRDGYTF
CDR3nt: TGCGCCAGCAGCGAAAAGACTCCCCAAAACAGGGATGGCTACACCTTC

abundance: once
v_gene: TRBV29-1
d_gene: -
j_gene: TRBJ2-1
CDR3aa: CSVGSRDNEQFF
CDR3nt: TGCAGCGTTGGGTCGAGGGACAATGAGCAGTTCTTC

abundance: -
v_gene: TRBV5-1
d_gene: TRBD2
j_gene: TRBJ2-6
CDR3aa: CASSFLGGASSGANVLTF
CDR3nt: TGCGCCAGCAGCTTTCTCGGGGGGGCTAGCTCTGGGGCCAACGTCCTGACTTTC

abundance: -
v_gene: TRBV5-1
d_gene: TRBD1
j_gene: TRBJ1-2
CDR3aa: CASSLGGMTGESYGYPF
CDR3nt: TGCGCCAGCAGCTTGGGAGGAATGACAGGGGAAAGCTATGGCTACCCCTTC

abundance: -
v_gene: TRBV6-5
d_gene: -
j_gene: TRBJ1-5
CDR3aa: CASSSGGSNQPQHF
CDR3nt: TGTGCCAGCAGTTCTGGCGGCAGCAATCAGCCCCAGCATTTT

abundance: -
v_gene: TRBV9
d_gene: -
j_gene: TRBJ2-1
CDR3aa: CASSFGLGVGLYNEQFF
CDR3nt: TGTGCCAGCAGCTTTGGTTTAGGGGTCGGCCTCTACAATGAGCAGTTCTTC

abundance: -
v_gene: TRBV7-2
d_gene: TRBD1
j_gene: TRBJ1-1
CDR3aa: CASSLLGQMNTEAFF
CDR3nt: TGTGCCAGCAGCTTATTGGGACAGATGAACACTGAAGCTTTCTTT

abundance: -
v_gene: TRBV4-1
d_gene: -
j_gene: TRBJ2-7
CDR3aa: CASSPQEGDKYYEQYF
CDR3nt: TGCGCCAGCAGCCCCCAAGAAGGGGATAAGTACTACGAGCAGTACTTC

abundance: -
v_gene: TRBV6-1
d_gene: -
j_gene: TRBJ1-6
CDR3aa: CASSELEGADNSPLHF
CDR3nt: TGTGCCAGCAGTGAACTCGAAGGGGCCGACAATTCACCCCTCCACTTT

abundance: -
v_gene: TRBV10-1
d_gene: -
j_gene: TRBJ1-1
CDR3aa: CASSERGNSEAFF
CDR3nt: TGCGCCAGCAGTGAACGGGGTAACTCTGAAGCTTTCTTT

abundance: -
v_gene: TRBV30
d_gene: TRBD1
j_gene: TRBJ1-4
CDR3aa: CAWSWGNEGQGHEKLFF
CDR3nt: TGTGCCTGGAGTTGGGGGAATGAGGGACAGGGACATGAAAAACTGTTTTTT

abundance: -
v_gene: TRBV4-1
d_gene: -
j_gene: TRBJ1-1
CDR3aa: CASSQARTKNTEAFF
CDR3nt: TGCGCCAGCAGCCAGGCTAGGACAAAGAACACTGAAGCTTTCTTT